Listed below are T cell receptor beta chains from one sample, sequenced in a study of neoadjuvant anti-PD-1 for oral cavity cancer. Here immunoSEQ multiplex PCR was the method, and the copy in TCRdb shows in-frame clones only, minus some. The repertoire holds fewer than 20,000 clones, under 70% seen once, with approximately 2.6% in the top ten. The sample in question was PBMCs, obtained before nivolumab (anti-PD-1) treatment. These receptors all stem from a person aged 40-85 years with oral cavity squamous cell carcinoma. The CDR3 runs from the conserved cysteine through the conserved F or W. Rows may omit the clone size; those that give it use once, few, many or a size class.

few | 16 | TRBV2 | CASSEAKGEGRNEQFF
- | 12 | TRBV5-4 | CASRRDSYEQYF
- | 11 | TRBV6-6 | CASSYAGWHTF
- | 15 | TRBV18 | CASSPPVQHNTEAFF
few | 14 | TRBV29-1 | CSVRGSDRANEQFF
- | 14 | TRBV19 | CASSSEGTRYGYTF
few | 16 | TRBV9 | CASSVGEGSGQETQYF
- | 13 | TRBV27 | CASSSPPGGEQYF
- | 18 | TRBV7-6 | CASSLAQGGLISGNTIYF
- | 15 | TRBV6-5 | CASSYSTSGAYEQYF
few | 16 | TRBV7-9 | CASSLKEGDSGNTIYF
once | 13 | TRBV2 | CASSAGFTGELFF
once | 15 | TRBV10-3 | CAISDPAGGQETQYF
few | 17 | TRBV10-1 | CASSESRTSGRGDTQYF
- | 14 | TRBV6-5 | CASSTQGGNTEAFF
- | 15 | TRBV9 | CASSVAEGSQETQYF
once | 15 | TRBV2 | CASSGTSGSRDTQYF
- | 15 | TRBV15 | CATSSQRAVVTEAFF
- | 15 | TRBV5-1 | CASSLQGGSTDTQYF
- | 16 | TRBV30 | CAWRPMGEGGRETQYF
- | 16 | TRBV10-2 | CASRGLAGGNTGELFF
- | 13 | TRBV10-2 | CASSVGGSYEQYF
few | 11 | TRBV10-1 | CASSDRVEQFF
- | 14 | TRBV30 | CAWARGPPPNEQFF
- | 14 | TRBV13 | CASSPGRTSYEQYF
- | 17 | TRBV6-1 | CASSEAGQSYSNQPQHF
few | 12 | TRBV6-1 | CASGTINYEQYF
- | 11 | TRBV6-5 | CASNWGDEQFF
once | 16 | TRBV5-1 | CASSLVGSGRLDTQYF
- | 13 | TRBV30 | CAWRTQGIGAQYF
- | 16 | TRBV28 | CASSSRGQGYGGELFF
- | 16 | TRBV7-9 | CASSLVAGPMNTEAFF
- | 14 | TRBV10-3 | CAISGDSNTGELFF
- | 15 | TRBV30 | CAWATGLSSGNTIYF
- | 15 | TRBV7-9 | CASSLMGGAQETQYF
- | 16 | TRBV9 | CASSAGRDNQNYGYTF
- | 15 | TRBV9 | CASSVWRESRNEQFF
- | 16 | TRBV9 | CASSPEGPGASRELFF
- | 14 | TRBV27 | CASSPDHLNTEAFF
- | 16 | TRBV7-8 | CASSALGGARADTQYF
few | 15 | TRBV11-3 | CASSPGLARGETQYF
few | 15 | TRBV19 | CASSRQGALFTEAFF
- | 14 | TRBV7-7 | CASSLGTYQETQYF
- | 16 | TRBV30 | CAWNGLAGVNTGELFF
- | 15 | TRBV6-1 | CATLGQIVVGTEAFF
- | 15 | TRBV30 | CAWGLLAGLTGELFF
- | 16 | TRBV10-3 | CAISEPGLPTYNEQFF
- | 14 | TRBV6-5 | CASSLQGSYNEQFF
few | 14 | TRBV5-4 | CASSRTGVYTEAFF
- | 14 | TRBV6-1 | CASMGTVINQPQHF
- | 13 | TRBV5-5 | CASRPRGAGELFF
- | 14 | TRBV7-7 | CASSSGVAPYEQYF
- | 16 | TRBV30 | CAWSVLASGRYNEQFF
- | 14 | TRBV29-1 | CSVEDFRRNTEAFF
- | 15 | TRBV19 | CASSIMGRGNQPQHF
- | 12 | TRBV5-6 | CASRAGSYEQYF
once | 15 | TRBV30 | CAWNGGLAVGNEQFF
- | 15 | TRBV6-5 | CASSFRTGRYNEQFF